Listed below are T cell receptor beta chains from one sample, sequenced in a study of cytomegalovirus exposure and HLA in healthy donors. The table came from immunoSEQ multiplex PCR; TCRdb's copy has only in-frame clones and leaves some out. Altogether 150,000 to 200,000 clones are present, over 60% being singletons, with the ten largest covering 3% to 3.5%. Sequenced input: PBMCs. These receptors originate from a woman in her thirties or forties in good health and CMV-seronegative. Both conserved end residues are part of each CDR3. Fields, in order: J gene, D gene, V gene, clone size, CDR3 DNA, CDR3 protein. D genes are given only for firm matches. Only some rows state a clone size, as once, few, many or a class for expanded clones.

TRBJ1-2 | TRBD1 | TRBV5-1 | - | TGCGCCAGCAGCTTGGGGACAGGGTATATGTATGGCTACACCTTC | CASSLGTGYMYGYTF
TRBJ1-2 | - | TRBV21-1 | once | TGTGCCAGCAAAGATCCGTCCATAACCGGGACAGGAGCTACTAACTATGGCTACACCTTC | CASKDPSITGTGATNYGYTF
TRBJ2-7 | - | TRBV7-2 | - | TGTGCCAGCAGCTTAGTCCCCCACAGGTCTAACGAGCAGTACTTC | CASSLVPHRSNEQYF
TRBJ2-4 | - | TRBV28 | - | TGTGCCAGCAGACCTCAGGGGTTAGCCAAAAACATTCAGTACTTC | CASRPQGLAKNIQYF
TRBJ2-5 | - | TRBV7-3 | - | TGTGCCAGCAGCCTCCGACACGAAGAGACCCAGTACTTC | CASSLRHEETQYF
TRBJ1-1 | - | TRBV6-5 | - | TGTGCCAGCAGTTACGGGGGGGTGAACACTGAAGCTTTCTTT | CASSYGGVNTEAFF
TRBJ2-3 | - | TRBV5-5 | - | TGTGCCAGCAACCAGGGGTTCACGCAGTATTTT | CASNQGFTQYF
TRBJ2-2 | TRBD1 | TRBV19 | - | TGTGCCAGTAGTACTACAGGGGGCGCGAACACCGGGGAGCTGTTTTTT | CASSTTGGANTGELFF
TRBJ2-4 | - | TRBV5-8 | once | TGTGCCAGCAGCCCGGAGGGGGGGGACATTCAGTACTTC | CASSPEGGDIQYF
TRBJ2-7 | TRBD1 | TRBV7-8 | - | TGTGCCAGCAGCGCGGACAGGACTGGATCCTACGAGCAGTACTTC | CASSADRTGSYEQYF
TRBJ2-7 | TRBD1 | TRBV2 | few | TGTGCCAGCATGTCACAGGGGACCAGCTCCTACGAGCAGTACTTC | CASMSQGTSSYEQYF
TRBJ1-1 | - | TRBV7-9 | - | TGTGCCAGCAGCTACGGGGACACTGAAGCTTTCTTT | CASSYGDTEAFF
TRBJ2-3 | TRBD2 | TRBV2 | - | TGTGCCAGCAGTCTCCATCCTAGCGGTGGGACAGATACGCAGTATTTT | CASSLHPSGGTDTQYF
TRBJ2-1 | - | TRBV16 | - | TGTGCCAGCAGCCAATGGGGACTGATGAATGAGCAGTTCTTC | CASSQWGLMNEQFF
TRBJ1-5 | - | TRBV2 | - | TGTGCCAGCCTAGAGAATCCCGATCAGCCCCAGCATTTT | CASLENPDQPQHF
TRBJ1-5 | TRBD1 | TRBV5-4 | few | TGTGCCAGCAGTCGAGACAGGGTAGTGTATCAGCCCCAGCATTTT | CASSRDRVVYQPQHF
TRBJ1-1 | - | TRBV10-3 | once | TGTGCCATCAGTACCGGGACTTCGAACACTGAAGCTTTCTTT | CAISTGTSNTEAFF
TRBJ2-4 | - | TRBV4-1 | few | TGCGCCAGCAGCCCTACAGAGTTAGCCAAAAACATTCAGTACTTC | CASSPTELAKNIQYF
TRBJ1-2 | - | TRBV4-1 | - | TGCGCCAGCAGCCCGGGACTTGGGGGCTACACCTTC | CASSPGLGGYTF
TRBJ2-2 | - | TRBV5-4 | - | TGTGCCAGCAGCTTAGCCGGGGTGGACACCGGGGAGCTGTTTTTT | CASSLAGVDTGELFF
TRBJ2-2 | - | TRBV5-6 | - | TGTGCCAGCAGCTTAACGGGGTACTACACCGGGGAGCTGTTTTTT | CASSLTGYYTGELFF
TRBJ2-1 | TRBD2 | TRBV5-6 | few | TGTGCCAGCAGCCCTCCCCCCGGGACTAGCTATGAGCAGTTCTTC | CASSPPPGTSYEQFF
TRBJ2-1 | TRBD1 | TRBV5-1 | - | TGCGCCAGCAGCTGGGGGGACAGGGACTACAATGAGCAGTTCTTC | CASSWGDRDYNEQFF
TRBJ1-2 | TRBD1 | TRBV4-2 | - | TGTGCCAGCAGCCTCTCGGGACAGGGGGCGGATGGCTACACCTTC | CASSLSGQGADGYTF
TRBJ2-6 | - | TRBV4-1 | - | TGCGCCAGCACTGTACAGGGCTCCCCTGGGGCCAACGTCCTGACTTTC | CASTVQGSPGANVLTF
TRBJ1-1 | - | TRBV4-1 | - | TGCGCCAGCAGCCTACCTGCCAGGGGCACTGAAGCTTTCTTT | CASSLPARGTEAFF
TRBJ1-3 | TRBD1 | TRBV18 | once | TGTGCCAGCTCACCCGTCAGGGGGAACTCTGGAAACACCATATATTTT | CASSPVRGNSGNTIYF
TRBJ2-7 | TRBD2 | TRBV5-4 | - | TGTGCCAGCAGCTTGACCTCTCTAGCGGGGACAGCCTACGAGCAGTACTTC | CASSLTSLAGTAYEQYF
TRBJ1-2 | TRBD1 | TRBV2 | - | TGTGCCAGCAGCCCGTCGACAGGGAACTATGGCTACACCTTC | CASSPSTGNYGYTF
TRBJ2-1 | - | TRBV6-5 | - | TGTGCCAGCAGTTGGAGGGGGCCCTCCCTCAATGAGCAGTTCTTC | CASSWRGPSLNEQFF
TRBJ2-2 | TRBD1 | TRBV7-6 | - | TGTGCCAGCAGCTTGGGACAGGGGACCGGGGAGCTGTTTTTT | CASSLGQGTGELFF
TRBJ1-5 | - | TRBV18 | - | TGTGCCAGCTCACGGGAATCGGGAGGACAGCCCCAGCATTTT | CASSRESGGQPQHF